This T cell receptor (beta chain) stems from a study of patients and donors after allogeneic stem cell transplantation. TCRdb itself ran the RT-PCR reads through MiXCR, one entry per CDR3 protein. The table shows 900,000 to 1,000,000 distinct CDR3 sequences, with 15% to 20% occurring only once. This clonotype has more than one count but fewer than ten. Sequencing was performed on blood, either unsorted or a sorted T cell fraction (not recorded which). The sequence was collected from a human donor who was either an allogeneic HSCT recipient or a stem cell or donor lymphocyte infusion donor (not recorded which). It is not recorded whose cells these are; they may come from a transplant donor.

The CDR3 protein is CASSEASGGALEQFF. For the CDR3, the DNA is TGTGCCAGCAGTGAAGCGAGCGGGGGGGCACTTGAGCAGTTCTTC. This chain connects TRBV2 to TRBJ2-1, with 10 positions matching TRBD2. The CDR3 is 15 amino acids. Losses at the gene ends were 0 bases for V and 9 bases for J; bases not matched to a gene: 5. Germline assignment: CDR1 SNHLY and CDR2 FYNNEI.